This TCR beta chain was documented in a study of cytomegalovirus exposure and HLA in healthy donors. Overall study findings and caveats: Later analysis demonstrated an association between a missense DCLRE1C variant and TCR beta V- and J-gene trimming. Several of the most significant clusters appeared, in a later analysis, to be linked to common viral pathogens. Later analysis revealed greater clonal expansion in HLA-associated TCR beta chains than in equally common others.

PCR primers comprised 60 Vbeta and 13 Jbeta primers. The method was immunoSEQ multiplex PCR; TCRdb's version includes in-frame clones alone and lacks a portion of them. The sample includes some 94,000 clones, 60% to 80% of them seen just once. In nominal health when sampled, donors likely had unrecorded immune exposures nonetheless. On this clone: Its antigen is undetermined.

The ends were cut back, 5 bases at V and 6 bases at J, with 20 bases in the middle. The CDR3 sequence is 16 residues long. Germline loops: CDR1 LNHDA, CDR2 SQIVND (reference sequence). Material for sequencing was PBMCs. The J gene is TRBJ2-1, the V gene TRBV19, with D perhaps matching TRBD1 (6 bases). The receptor comes from a man aged 35 to 55 in good health and CMV-seronegative. The CDR3 DNA reads as TGTGCCAGTAGTGTGGACAGCGCTAACCCTCTCAATGAGCAGTTCTTC. Its protein product is CASSVDSANPLNEQFF. The whole variable domain, filled in from reference TRBV19 and TRBJ2-1, reads DGGITQSPKYLFRKEGQNVTLSCEQNLNHDAMYWYRQDPGQGLRLIYYSQIVNDFQKGDIAEGYSVSREKKESFPLTVTSAQKNPTAFYLCASSVDSANPLNEQFFGPGTRLTVL.